The 5 T cell receptor beta chains given below trace back to one sample, sequenced in a study of CD8 T cells in Susac syndrome. cDNA came from around 0.5 to 1 ug RNA primed by random hexamers. TCRdb used MiXCR to reprocess the immunoSEQ multiplex PCR reads, holding one entry per CDR3 protein. The repertoire holds over 80,000 distinct CDR3 sequences, nearly 95% seen once, with about 0.99% in the top ten. The sequenced material came from CD8+ T cells from PBMCs. The receptor source for this set is a human donor with Susac syndrome.

This chain joins TRBV20-1 and TRBJ2-1; D is undetermined. The CDR3 extends over 14 amino acids. Germline loops: CDR1 DFQATT, CDR2 SNEGSKA (reference sequence). Trimming pared 0 bases from V and 5 bases from J, leaving 11 bases between. The DNA of the CDR3 is TGCAGTGCTAGAGATGAGACCCGAAACAATGAGCAGTTCTTC. Its protein is CSARDETRNNEQFF.

The rearrangement uses TRBV9 and TRBJ2-7; D may be TRBD2 (5 bases). The CDR3 extends over 15 amino acids. The germline CDR1 and CDR2 sequences are SGDLS and YYNGEE. The V and J ends lost 0 bases and 0 bases respectively, with 10 bases between them. CDR3 sequence (DNA): TGTGCCAGCAGCGTAGGGGTGGGGAGCTCCTACGAGCAGTACTTC. Its protein product is CASSVGVGSSYEQYF. Filled out from reference TRBV9 and TRBJ2-7, the complete variable domain reads DSGVTQTPKHLITATGQRVTLRCSPRSGDLSVYWYQQSLDQGLQFLIQYYNGEERAKGNILERFSAQQFPDLHSELNLSSLELGDSALYFCASSVGVGSSYEQYFGPGTRLTVT.

This sequence joins TRBV20-1 and TRBJ2-2; no definite D call. Trimming shortened V by 3 bases and J by 2 bases, and 7 bases separated the two germline ends. Germline-derived CDR1 and CDR2 are DFQATT and SNEGSKA (reference sequence). The CDR3 sequence is 13 residues long. The CDR3 protein is CSASLPNTGELFF. The DNA of the CDR3 is TGCAGTGCTAGCCTCCCAAACACCGGGGAGCTGTTTTTT.

V gene TRBV29-1 combines with J gene TRBJ2-1; D gene ambiguous. CDR1 and CDR2 from the germline V gene are SQVTM and ANQGSEA. The CDR3 covers 14 residues. V was trimmed by 4 bases and J by 1 base, leaving 11 bases between them. The CDR3 sequence: CSVVSVRSYNEQFF. The CDR3, as DNA: TGCAGCGTTGTGTCGGTTAGGTCCTACAATGAGCAGTTCTTC.

This sequence joins TRBV28 and TRBJ2-5, with 8 bases aligning to TRBD1. Germline V gives CDR1 MDHEN, CDR2 SYDVKM. Losses at the gene ends were 1 base for V and 5 bases for J; bases not matched to a gene: 3. CDR3 size: 14 residues. CDR3 sequence (DNA): TGTGCCAGCAGTTTATTAGCAGGGGGCGAGACCCAGTACTTC. Translation gives CASSLLAGGETQYF.